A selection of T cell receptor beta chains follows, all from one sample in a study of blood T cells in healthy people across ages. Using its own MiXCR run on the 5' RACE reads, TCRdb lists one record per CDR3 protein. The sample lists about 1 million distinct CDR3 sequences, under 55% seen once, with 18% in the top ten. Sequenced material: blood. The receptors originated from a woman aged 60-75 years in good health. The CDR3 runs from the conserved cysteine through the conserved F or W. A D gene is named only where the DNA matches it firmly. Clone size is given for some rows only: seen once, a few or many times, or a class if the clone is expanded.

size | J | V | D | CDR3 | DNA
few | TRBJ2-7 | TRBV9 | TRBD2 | CASSPVTSGRIDEQYF | TGTGCCAGCAGCCCGGTGACTAGCGGGAGAATCGACGAGCAGTACTTC
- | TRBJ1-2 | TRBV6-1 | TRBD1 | CASSELMTGDYGYTF | TGTGCCAGCAGTGAGTTGATGACAGGGGACTATGGCTACACCTTC
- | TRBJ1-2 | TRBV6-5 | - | CASSPPDGVYGYTF | TGTGCCAGCAGTCCTCCCGACGGGGTCTATGGCTACACCTTC
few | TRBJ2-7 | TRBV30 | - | CAWRAHEQYF | TGTGCCTGGAGGGCCCACGAGCAGTACTTC
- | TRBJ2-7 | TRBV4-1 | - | CASSQNRIYEQYF | TGCGCCAGCAGCCAGAACCGGATCTACGAGCAGTACTTC
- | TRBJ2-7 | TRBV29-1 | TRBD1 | CSVGGQGADEQYF | TGCAGCGTTGGGGGACAGGGGGCTGACGAGCAGTACTTC
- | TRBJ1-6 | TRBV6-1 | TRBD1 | CASILQGASYNSPLHF | TGTGCCAGCATCCTACAGGGGGCCAGCTATAATTCACCCCTCCACTTT
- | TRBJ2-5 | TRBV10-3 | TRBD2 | CAISESRGTSALNEQYF | TGTGCCATCAGTGAGTCGCGGGGGACTAGTGCTTTAAATGAGCAGTACTTC
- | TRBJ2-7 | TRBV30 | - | CAWTGGNYEQYF | TGTGCCTGGACAGGGGGGAACTACGAGCAGTACTTC
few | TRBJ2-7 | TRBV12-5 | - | CASGPRVYEQYF | TGTGCTAGTGGTCCCAGGGTCTACGAGCAGTACTTC
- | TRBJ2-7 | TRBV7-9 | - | CASSPEGKSYEQYF | TGTGCCAGCAGCCCTGAAGGGAAAAGCTACGAGCAGTACTTC
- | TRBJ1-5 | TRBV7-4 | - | CASPPIPGGGNQPQHF | TGTGCCAGCCCCCCGATTCCGGGGGGAGGCAATCAGCCCCAGCATTTT
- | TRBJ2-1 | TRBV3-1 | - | CASTANQGSGEQFF | TGTGCCAGCACAGCTAATCAGGGATCTGGGGAGCAGTTCTTC
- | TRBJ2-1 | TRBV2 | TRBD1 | CASSLTGTGFHEQFF | TGTGCCAGCAGCCTGACCGGGACAGGGTTTCATGAGCAGTTCTTC
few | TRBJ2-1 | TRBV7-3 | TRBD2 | CASSLMAGAVYNEQFF | TGTGCCAGCAGCTTAATGGCGGGAGCGGTATACAATGAGCAGTTCTTC